The 17 T cell receptor beta chains below all came from one sample that was sequenced in a study of control samples from healthy donors and cancer patients. Produced via immunoSEQ multiplex PCR; TCRdb's table is partial and in-frame only. Here the sample spans about 65,000 clones, over 75% being singletons. Material: PBMCs. The receptors shown here come from a woman aged 45 to 65 with colorectal cancer.

The chain recombines TRBV5-4 with TRBJ1-2, with 9 nucleotides matching TRBD1. J was trimmed by 8 bases and V by 2 bases; bases with no gene match: 10. Germline V lookup: CDR1 SGHNT, CDR2 YYREEE (reference sequence). The CDR3 has 15 residues. The CDR3: CASSLQGAIAMGYTF. CDR3 nucleotide sequence: TGTGCCAGCAGCTTACAGGGGGCGATAGCTATGGGCTACACCTTC.

As DNA, the CDR3 is TGTGCCAGCAGCTTGGATCGACAGGGATCCATATATTTT. It specifies CASSLDRQGSIYF. The V and J genes are TRBV5-8 and TRBJ1-3; 7 nucleotides line up with TRBD1. V lost 0 bases to trimming and J lost 11 bases; unmatched junction nucleotides: 5. Germline loops: CDR1 SGHTS, CDR2 YDEGEE. This CDR3 contains 13 residues.

The CDR3 coding sequence is TGTGCCAGCAGCGCCGGCATCTATAGCAATCAGCCCCAGCATTTT. Its translation: CASSAGIYSNQPQHF. The rearrangement uses TRBV9 and TRBJ1-5, with D hard to call. The CDR3 covers 15 residues. With 3 bases removed from V and 0 bases from J, the gap between germline ends came to 10 bases. Germline CDR1 is SGDLS and CDR2 is YYNGEE.

The chain employs TRBV25-1 and TRBJ1-3; the D is unclear. CDR3 length: 16 residues. Germline V gene sequence: CDR1 MGHDK, CDR2 SYGVNS. Trimming removed 6 bases at V and 0 bases at J, with 15 bases between. The CDR3 sequence: CASSAPGLNSGNTIYF. The DNA of the CDR3 is TGTGCCAGCAGCGCCCCCGGACTAAACTCTGGAAACACCATATATTTT.

The rearrangement uses TRBV19 and TRBJ2-5; D is uncertain. The V gene lost 6 bases and the J gene lost 5 bases, with 19 bases spanning the gap. The CDR3 has 15 residues. Germline loops: CDR1 LNHDA, CDR2 SQIVND (reference sequence). In DNA, the CDR3 is TGTGCCAGTAGGACCCGAGGCCAGGCAGGCGAGACCCAGTACTTC. Translated, it gives CASRTRGQAGETQYF.

The V gene is TRBV11-1, the J gene TRBJ1-1, with no clear D. From germline, CDR1 is SGHAT and CDR2 FQDESV (reference sequence). V was shortened by 5 bases and J by 8 bases, with 18 bases between the two germline ends. This CDR3 spans 14 amino acids. CDR3 DNA sequence: TGTGCCAGCAGCCCCCGTAACTCCGAAGGGGAAGCTTTCTTT. Its protein product is CASSPRNSEGEAFF.

The chain combines TRBV6-6 with TRBJ2-1; the D is unclear. CDR1 and CDR2 from the germline V gene are MNHNY and SVGAGI (reference sequence). Trimming shortened V by 2 bases and J by 6 bases, and 8 bases separated the two germline ends. The CDR3 sequence is 13 residues long. The CDR3 DNA reads as TGTGCCAGCAGTTACGTAGGGTCCAATGAGCAGTTCTTC. Its protein is CASSYVGSNEQFF.

CDR3 sequence (DNA): TGTGCCAGTAGCCCTGGGGTTTCCCCCCCCTACGAGCAGTACTTC. This gives the protein CASSPGVSPPYEQYF. This sequence joins TRBV19 and TRBJ2-7; D is uncertain. Germline CDR1 reads LNHDA; CDR2 reads SQIVND (reference sequence). V lost 6 bases, J lost 2 bases, and 17 bases lay in between. The CDR3 covers 15 residues.

The rearrangement links TRBV5-1 to TRBJ2-2; TRBD1 matches at 9 bases. With V trimmed by 7 bases and J by 5 bases, 6 bases remained unmatched. CDR3 size: 14 residues. Germline lookup yields CDR1 SGHRS and CDR2 YFSETQ. The CDR3 nucleotides read TGCGCCAGCTATGGGACAGGGAGAACCGGGGAGCTGTTTTTT. Its protein product is CASYGTGRTGELFF.

DNA for the CDR3: TGTGCCAGCAGTCAGGACAGGAGCTCCTATAATTCACCCCTCCACTTT. Protein: CASSQDRSSYNSPLHF. V gene TRBV2 combines with J gene TRBJ1-6, with 7 positions matching TRBD1. Germline V gene data show CDR1 as SNHLY and CDR2 as FYNNEI. V shed 5 bases, J shed 0 bases, and the junction held 4 bases outside the gene matches. CDR3 size: 16 residues.

In DNA form, the CDR3 reads TGCGCCAGCAGCGGGACTAGTGTTTACAATGAGCAGTTCTTC. It specifies CASSGTSVYNEQFF. The chain uses TRBV5-1 and TRBJ2-1; 8 nucleotides line up with TRBD2. V gave up 4 bases and J gave up 4 bases; unmatched junction bases: 4. The CDR3 spans 14 residues. Per germline, CDR1 SGHRS and CDR2 YFSETQ.

This chain uses TRBV11-3 with TRBJ2-5, with 9 bases aligning to TRBD1. The CDR3 runs 16 residues. The germline CDR1 and CDR2 sequences are SGHNT and YENEEA. V gave up 5 bases and J gave up 1 base; unmatched junction bases: 8. CDR3 DNA: TGTGCCAGCAGCCCAGGGATACAGGGGGCCCAAGAGACCCAGTACTTC. Protein sequence: CASSPGIQGAQETQYF.

CDR3 coding DNA: TGTGCCAGTACCAACCGTCTGGGGCACCACTCTGGAAACACCATATATTTT. This gives the protein CASTNRLGHHSGNTIYF. The V and J genes are TRBV9 and TRBJ1-3, with D perhaps matching TRBD1 (5 bases). The germline V and J ends were trimmed by 8 bases and 0 bases, with 21 bases remaining between them. CDR1 is SGDLS, CDR2 YYNGEE, per germline. The CDR3 totals 17 residues. Using reference TRBV9 and TRBJ1-3 for the parts outside the CDR3, the full variable domain is DSGVTQTPKHLITATGQRVTLRCSPRSGDLSVYWYQQSLDQGLQFLIQYYNGEERAKGNILERFSAQQFPDLHSELNLSSLELGDSALYFCASTNRLGHHSGNTIYFGEGSWLTVV.

J is TRBJ2-3 and V is TRBV10-3; weak D call: TRBD1 (6 bases). This CDR3 region has 12 residues. Deletions cut 10 bases from V and 4 bases from J, with 12 bases between. Germline-derived CDR1 and CDR2 are ENHRY and SYGVKD. CDR3 in amino acids: CATGQSPDTQYF. The CDR3 region has the DNA TGTGCCACCGGACAGAGCCCAGATACGCAGTATTTT.

This rearrangement joins TRBV7-2 to TRBJ2-1; D is perhaps TRBD1 or TRBD2 (5 bases each). There are 16 residues in the CDR3. Germline CDR1 reads SGHTA; CDR2 reads FQGNSA. Trimming stripped 1 base from V and 4 bases from J, with 14 bases between. The CDR3 DNA reads TGTGCCAGCAGCTTAGGTTCAGGTGGGGGTTACAATGAGCAGTTCTTC. It codes for CASSLGSGGGYNEQFF.

V usage is TRBV6-5 and J usage is TRBJ1-2, with D maybe TRBD1 (6 bases). CDR1 and CDR2 from the germline V gene are MNHEY and SVGAGI. The CDR3 contains 13 residues. V was trimmed by 6 bases and J by 7 bases, leaving 15 bases between them. The CDR3 sequence: CASSRTGNSGYTF. The CDR3 bases are TGTGCCAGCAGCCGAACAGGGAATAGTGGCTACACCTTC.

The chain is built from TRBV30 and TRBJ1-3; tentative D call: TRBD1 (5 bases). The CDR3 spans 16 residues. V lost 3 bases, J lost 0 bases, and 15 bases lay in between. Germline CDR1 GTSNPN, CDR2 SVGIG (reference sequence). Here the CDR3 reads CAWRKWGRGSGNTIYF. CDR3 in DNA: TGTGCCTGGAGGAAGTGGGGCCGAGGCTCTGGAAACACCATATATTTT.